This T cell receptor (beta chain) was retrieved from a study of graft-versus-host responses after intestinal transplantation. Germline lookup yields CDR1 MGHRA and CDR2 YSYEKL. Unmatched junction bases numbered 5, after V lost 1 base and J lost 2 bases. The CDR3 sequence is 15 residues long. Using immunoSEQ multiplex PCR, the repertoire was profiled, and TCRdb retains in-frame clones only, with some absent. Among under 150,000 clones listed, approximately 92% were seen once. About this clone itself: Its matching antigen is unknown.

V usage is TRBV4-1 and J usage is TRBJ2-7, with 7 bases lining up with TRBD1. The receptor was isolated from a human donor who received an intestinal transplant. Sequenced here: unstimulated CD4+ T cells sorted from spleen or lymph node cells, sampled before intestinal transplant. This CDR3 reads CASSQGETGAYEQYF. The CDR3 bases are TGCGCCAGCAGCCAAGGAGAAACAGGGGCCTACGAGCAGTACTTC.